This T cell receptor beta chain was profiled in a study of T cells in Graves' hyperthyroidism and ophthalmopathy. Looking at the study overall: Peripheral blood was taken when the disease was first diagnosed, before any treatment began.

The investigators amplified TCR beta CDR3 regions from RNA transcripts. In the first-round RT-PCR of the TCR CDR3, the HTBI primer set was used. TCRdb reprocessed the multiplex PCR reads via MiXCR and lists one record per CDR3 protein. In the table there are 550,000 to 700,000 distinct CDR3 sequences, around 15% of which are singletons. Germline V lookup: CDR1 SGHTA, CDR2 FQGNSA. V dropped 5 bases and J dropped 6; count of bases not matched to a gene: 4. This CDR3 is built from 14 residues. Lactation, pregnancy, other autoimmune disease or uncontrolled infection led to exclusion of patients. The chain has TRBV7-2 and TRBJ1-5, with 10 positions matching TRBD1. The TCR comes from a woman aged 35 to 49 with Graves' ophthalmopathy. The sample consisted of blood. CDR3 nucleotide sequence: TGTGCCAGCAGCCAGACAGGGGGCACTCAGCCCCAGCATTTT. Protein product: CASSQTGGTQPQHF.